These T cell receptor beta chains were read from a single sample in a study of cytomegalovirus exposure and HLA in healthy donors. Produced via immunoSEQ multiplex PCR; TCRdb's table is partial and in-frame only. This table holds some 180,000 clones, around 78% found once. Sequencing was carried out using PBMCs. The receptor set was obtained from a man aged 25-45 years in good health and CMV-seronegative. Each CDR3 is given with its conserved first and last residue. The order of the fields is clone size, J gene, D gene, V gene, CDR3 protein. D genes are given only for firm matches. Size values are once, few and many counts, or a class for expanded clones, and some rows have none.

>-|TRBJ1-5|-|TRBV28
CASSFRGIGNQPQHF
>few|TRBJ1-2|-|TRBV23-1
CASTATGSGGYTF
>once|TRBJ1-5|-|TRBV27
CASSFEQGRQPQHF
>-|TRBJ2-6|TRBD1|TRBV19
CASSIAGGSGANVLTF
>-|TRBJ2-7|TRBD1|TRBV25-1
CASSDGSGQGAYEQYF
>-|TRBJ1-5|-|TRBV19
CASSPTGLAWSNQPQHF
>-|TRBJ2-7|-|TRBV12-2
CASRELSSYRVYEQYF
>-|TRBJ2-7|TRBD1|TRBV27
CASSPGQGYSYEQYF
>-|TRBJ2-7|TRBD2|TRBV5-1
CASSPGLAGAALYEQYF
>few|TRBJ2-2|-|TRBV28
CASKYLQGFVETGELFF
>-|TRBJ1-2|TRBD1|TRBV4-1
CASSQDAGGYGYTF
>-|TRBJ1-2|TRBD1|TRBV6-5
CASGQGSSGYTF
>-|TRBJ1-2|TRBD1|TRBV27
CASSFRQGASYGYTF
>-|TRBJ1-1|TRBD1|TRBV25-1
CASSPTGGYTEAFF
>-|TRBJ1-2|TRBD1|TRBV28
CASSYDRAFYGYTF
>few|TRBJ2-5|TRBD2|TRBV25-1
CASSEGGDQETQYF
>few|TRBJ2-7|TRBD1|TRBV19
CASSRSGQGLYEQYF
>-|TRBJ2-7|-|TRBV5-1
CASSLRAGLYEQYF
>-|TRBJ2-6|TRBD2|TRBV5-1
CASSTRLAGGSTGANVLTF
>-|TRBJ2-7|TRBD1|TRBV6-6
CASRGTGGGYEQYF
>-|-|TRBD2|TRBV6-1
CASSETGGLPYEQYF
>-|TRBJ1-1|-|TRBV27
CASSLWGGGTEAFF
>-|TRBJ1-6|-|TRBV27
CASSLAISSHNSPLHF
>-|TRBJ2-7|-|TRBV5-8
CASSPLQGAYEQYF
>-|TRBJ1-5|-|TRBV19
CASSLLSGSNQPQHF
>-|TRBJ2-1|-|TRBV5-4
CASSLDRSSYNEQFF
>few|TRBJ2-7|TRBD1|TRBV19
CASSIAIGQGDSYEQYF
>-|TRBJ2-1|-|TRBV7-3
CASSLSFSGYNEQFF
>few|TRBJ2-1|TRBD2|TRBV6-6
CASRRSGISYNEQFF
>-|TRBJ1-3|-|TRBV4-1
CASSPRDTTGNTIYF
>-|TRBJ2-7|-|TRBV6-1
CASSGKGEGYEQYF
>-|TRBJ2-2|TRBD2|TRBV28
CASSAGLAGGPDTGELFF
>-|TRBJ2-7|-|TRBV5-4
CASSLGQGLYEQYF
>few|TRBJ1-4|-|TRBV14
CASSQEQDATNEKLFF
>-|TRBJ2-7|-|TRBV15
CATSREDMTDEQYF
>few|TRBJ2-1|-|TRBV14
CASSPTDYKTNNEQFF
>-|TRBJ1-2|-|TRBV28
CASSPWRGEDYGYTF
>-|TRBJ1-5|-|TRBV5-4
CASSSGGGSNQPQHF
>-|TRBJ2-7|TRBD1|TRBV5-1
CASSFGQGADEQYF
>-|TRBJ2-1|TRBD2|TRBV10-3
CAISEDTGTSWGISSLYNEQFF
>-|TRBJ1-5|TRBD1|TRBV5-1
CASSPGTGGQQPQHF
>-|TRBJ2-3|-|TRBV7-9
CASSLAGGMTDTQYF
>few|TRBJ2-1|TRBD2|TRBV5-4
CASSGDPTSGKYNEQFF
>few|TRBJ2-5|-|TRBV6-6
CASSYSEGAETQYF
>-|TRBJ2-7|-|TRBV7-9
CASSSQGIRYEQYF
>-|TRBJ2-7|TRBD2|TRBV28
CASSLLGTSGSYEQYF
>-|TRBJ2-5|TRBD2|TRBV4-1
CASSPEASGYPTQETQYF
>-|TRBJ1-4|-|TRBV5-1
CASSLGGLGEKLFF
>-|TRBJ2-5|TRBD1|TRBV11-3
CASSFRDRGLETQYF